Listed below are T cell receptor beta chains from one sample, sequenced in a study of tumor-infiltrating lymphocytes in oesophageal squamous cell carcinoma. TCRdb ran MiXCR on the PCR reads and lists one entry per CDR3 protein. Of around 12,000 distinct CDR3 sequences detected, 51% appear once; the ten largest clones hold 9.5% to 13%. The sequencing sample was made of blood. All receptors derive from a female donor with esophageal squamous cell carcinoma. The CDR3 runs from the conserved cysteine through the conserved F or W. A D gene is named only where the DNA matches it firmly. For some rows the clone size is stated as once, few or many, or as a class when expanded; others skip it.

CASGGYEQYF,TGTGCCAGCGGCGGTTACGAGCAGTACTTC,.,TRBJ2-7,TRBV28,.
CASSQFQGFGETQYF,TGTGCCAGCAGCCAGTTCCAGGGGTTTGGGGAGACCCAGTACTTC,few,TRBJ2-5,TRBV7-3,.
CASSLNPRLPGDTQYF,TGTGCCAGCAGCTTAAATCCCAGACTGCCCGGGGATACGCAGTATTTT,.,TRBJ2-3,TRBV7-3,.
CATSDSGGPGTDTQYF,TGTGCCACCAGTGATTCGGGGGGTCCCGGCACAGATACGCAGTATTTT,.,TRBJ2-3,TRBV24-1,TRBD2
CASSYGPALETQYF,TGTGCCAGCAGTTACGGTCCAGCCCTGGAGACCCAGTACTTC,.,TRBJ2-5,TRBV6-1,.
CASSLVLAGGGEQFF,TGTGCCAGCAGCTTAGTCCTAGCGGGAGGGGGCGAGCAGTTCTTC,medium-sized,TRBJ2-1,TRBV11-2,TRBD2
CASSQGMQTYNEQFF,TGTGCCAGCAGCCAAGGCATGCAGACATACAATGAGCAGTTCTTC,many,TRBJ2-1,TRBV3-1,.
CASSPGLGPDTQYF,TGTGCCAGCAGCCCAGGACTAGGCCCAGATACGCAGTATTTT,large,TRBJ2-3,TRBV7-2,TRBD2
CATRGVVDSYNEQYF,TGTGCCACCCGCGGGGTAGTCGACTCCTACAATGAGCAGTACTTC,many,TRBJ2-7,TRBV24-1,.
CSAHNGLGWEQETQYF,TGCAGTGCCCACAACGGACTAGGGTGGGAACAAGAGACCCAGTACTTC,.,TRBJ2-5,TRBV20-1,TRBD2
CASSLGPGNYEQYF,TGTGCCAGCAGCTTAGGGCCAGGGAACTACGAGCAGTACTTC,many,TRBJ2-7,TRBV7-8,.
CASSPYTILGGYTF,TGTGCCAGCAGCCCCTATACAATCCTGGGGGGCTACACCTTC,medium-sized,TRBJ1-2,TRBV7-9,.
CASSLQGSQETQYF,TGCGCCAGCAGCTTGCAGGGCAGCCAAGAGACCCAGTACTTC,medium-sized,TRBJ2-5,TRBV5-1,.
CASRTGIYNEQFF,TGTGCCAGCAGGACAGGGATCTACAATGAGCAGTTCTTC,.,TRBJ2-1,TRBV28,TRBD1
CASSLNGGTSGRAVEQFF,TGTGCCAGCAGCTTAAACGGGGGTACTAGCGGGAGGGCCGTTGAGCAGTTCTTC,.,TRBJ2-1,TRBV7-8,TRBD2
CASSEWGESYNEQFF,TGCGCCAGCAGTGAGTGGGGGGAGTCTTACAATGAGCAGTTCTTC,.,TRBJ2-1,TRBV10-1,.
CASSESLAGDNEQFF,TGTGCCAGCAGTGAGTCGCTAGCGGGGGACAATGAGCAGTTCTTC,.,TRBJ2-1,TRBV6-4,TRBD2
CASSLRAKSPLHF,TGTGCCAGCAGTTTACGCGCCAAATCACCCCTCCACTTT,medium-sized,TRBJ1-6,TRBV12-3/TRBV12-4,.
CASSGDGYEQYF,TGCGCCAGCAGCGGGGACGGCTACGAGCAGTACTTC,.,TRBJ2-7,TRBV10-2,.
CASSTDRGNTEAFF,TGTGCCAGCAGCACAGACAGGGGGAACACTGAAGCTTTCTTT,few,TRBJ1-1,TRBV7-8,TRBD1
CASSFYEQFF,TGTGCCAGCAGCTTTTACGAGCAGTTCTTC,.,TRBJ2-1,TRBV7-2,.
CASSLGLSVANVLTF,TGTGCCAGCAGCTTAGGGCTAAGTGTGGCCAACGTCCTGACTTTC,many,TRBJ2-6,TRBV7-2,.
CATSTRGRGMNTEAFF,TGTGCCACCAGCACCAGGGGCAGGGGAATGAACACTGAAGCTTTCTTT,many,TRBJ1-1,TRBV15,.
CASSEQGLWQFF,TGCGCCAGCAGCGAACAGGGATTGTGGCAGTTCTTC,.,TRBJ2-1,TRBV5-1,.